The sequence of this T cell receptor beta chain was determined in a study of blood T cell repertoires in COVID-19. Looking at the study overall: Material from acute and convalescent COVID-19 was sourced from the United States, Italy and Spain. PBMCs, B-cell-depleted T cells, or T cells provided the cDNA or gDNA that made up the material.

Per the germline V gene, CDR1 is MNHEY and CDR2 is SVGAGI. There are 13 residues in the CDR3. With 6 bases removed from V and 1 base from J, the gap between germline ends came to 9 bases. The assay was immunoSEQ multiplex PCR, and TCRdb's table has in-frame clones only and misses some. The table includes a few hundred thousand clones, 65% to 90% detected once. This receptor was obtained from a young man who had recovered from COVID-19. The specimen was PBMCs or T cells enriched from blood (not recorded which). The chain employs TRBV6-5 and TRBJ1-1, with unresolved D. CDR3 DNA: TGTGCCAGCAGCATACAGAGGAACACTGAAGCTTTCTTT. Translation gives CASSIQRNTEAFF.